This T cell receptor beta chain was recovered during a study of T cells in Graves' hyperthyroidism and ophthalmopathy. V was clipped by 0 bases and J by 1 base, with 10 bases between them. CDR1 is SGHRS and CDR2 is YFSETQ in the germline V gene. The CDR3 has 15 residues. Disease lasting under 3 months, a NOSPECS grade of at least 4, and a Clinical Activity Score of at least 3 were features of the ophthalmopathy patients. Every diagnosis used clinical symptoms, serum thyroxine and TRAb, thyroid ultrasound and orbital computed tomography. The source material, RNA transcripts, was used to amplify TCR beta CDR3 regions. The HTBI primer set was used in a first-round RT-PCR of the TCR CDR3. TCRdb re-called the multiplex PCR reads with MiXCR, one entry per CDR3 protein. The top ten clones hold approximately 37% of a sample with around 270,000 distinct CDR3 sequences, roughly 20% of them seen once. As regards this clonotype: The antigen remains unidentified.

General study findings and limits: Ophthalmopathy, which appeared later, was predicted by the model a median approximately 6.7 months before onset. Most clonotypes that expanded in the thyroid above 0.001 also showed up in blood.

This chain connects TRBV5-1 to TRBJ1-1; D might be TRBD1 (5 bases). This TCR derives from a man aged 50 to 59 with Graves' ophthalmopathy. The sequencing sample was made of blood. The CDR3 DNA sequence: TGCGCCAGCAGCTTGGGGGGGTCCTCGAACACTGAAGCTTTCTTT. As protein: CASSLGGSSNTEAFF.